This paragraph reports one T cell receptor beta chain. Its specificity is unknown. V lost 3 bases and J lost 7; bases outside the gene matches: 7. The CDR3 is 16 residues long. CDR1 and CDR2 from the germline V gene are KGHSH and LQKENI. This sample is part of a study of cytomegalovirus exposure and HLA in healthy donors. The study, taken as a whole, reports: Certain indistinguishable V segments, among them TRBV6-2 and TRBV6-3, were excluded. In an earlier analysis, most TCR beta V segments were productive about 90% or about 30% of the time. In a later analysis, V- and J-gene trimming of beta chains associated with a DCLRE1C missense variant, replicated independently. The study recorded more than 150 TCR beta chains that were cytomegalovirus-associated.

In the PCR, 60 Vbeta and 13 Jbeta primers were used. The method was immunoSEQ multiplex PCR; TCRdb's version includes in-frame clones alone and lacks a portion of them. The sample has around 120,000 clones, roughly 83% seen once; the top ten hold 0.95% to 1.5%. Sequencing used PBMCs. The chain recombines TRBV18 with TRBJ2-2; 11 bases align to TRBD2. The TCR originated in a girl aged 2 to 9 in good health and CMV-seronegative. In DNA form, the CDR3 reads TGTGCCAGCTCACCGGAACTAGCGGGAGCCGGCGGGGAGCTGTTTTTT. It is translated as CASSPELAGAGGELFF.